This TCR beta chain was identified in a study of cytomegalovirus exposure and HLA in healthy donors. General study findings and limits: In a later analysis, common viral pathogens appeared linked to several of the most significant clusters. It was reported that the classifier diagnosed cytomegalovirus status with high specificity and sensitivity in both the original and validation cohorts.

Germline CDR1 is MDHEN and CDR2 is SYDVKM. V was shortened by 4 bases and J by 8 bases, with 11 bases between the two germline ends. The CDR3 spans 12 residues. Regarding this clone: The antigen is undetermined.

A multiplex PCR was run with 60 Vbeta primers and 13 Jbeta primers. Sequenced by immunoSEQ multiplex PCR; TCRdb stores in-frame clones only, minus some. The sample consists of about 140,000 clones, approximately 76% of them appearing once. The chain uses TRBV28 and TRBJ1-2; D is unclear. The source material was PBMCs. The origin of this receptor is a man aged 35-49 years in good health and CMV-seronegative. The CDR3 DNA follows: TGTGCCAGCAGTTCGGGGAGCCGGGGCTACACCTTC. Translating gives CASSSGSRGYTF.